This is a list of T cell receptor beta chains from one sample in a study of control samples from healthy donors and cancer patients. Method: immunoSEQ multiplex PCR; TCRdb's copy keeps in-frame clones and lacks some. The table has 150,000 to 200,000 clones, around 88% seen once. Material for sequencing was blood. The source is a man younger than 35 in good health. Both conserved end residues are part of each CDR3. D genes are given only for firm matches. Part of the rows lack a size; the others show once, few, many or a class for expanded clones.

V gene	D gene	J gene	clone size	CDR3 DNA	CDR3 protein
TRBV11-2	TRBD1	TRBJ1-3	once	TGTGCCAGCAGCGCAATAACAGGGGGCCGGGACACCATATATTTT	CASSAITGGRDTIYF
TRBV7-8	.	TRBJ2-3	.	TGTGCCAGCAGCCAAGACGTTCAGGGGACGCAGTATTTT	CASSQDVQGTQYF
TRBV3-1/TRBV3-2	.	TRBJ1-6	.	TGTGCCAGCAGCCAAGAGGCATCTAATTCACCCCTCCACTTT	CASSQEASNSPLHF
TRBV18	.	TRBJ2-7	.	TGTGCCAGCTCACCACGCCAAGCCCCGCTACAGGGGGGGTTCTCCTACGAGCAGTACTTC	CASSPRQAPLQGGFSYEQYF
TRBV7-9	.	TRBJ2-5	.	TGTGCCAGCAGCTTATTAACGGAGACCCAGTACTTC	CASSLLTETQYF
TRBV6-4	TRBD1	TRBJ1-1	.	TGTGCCAGCAGTGTAACAGGGGGGGACACTGAAGCTTTCTTT	CASSVTGGDTEAFF
TRBV12-3/TRBV12-4	.	TRBJ2-1	.	TGTGCCAGTACCCAATCACCGGTCACTGAGCAGTTCTTC	CASTQSPVTEQFF
TRBV5-3	TRBD2	TRBJ2-7	.	TGTGCCAGAAGCGGGACTAGCGGGGGGTCCAAGTACGAGCAGTACTTC	CARSGTSGGSKYEQYF
TRBV11-3	.	TRBJ2-1	.	TGTGCCAGCAGCTTAGGGGTTGGATCCAATGAGCAGTTCTTC	CASSLGVGSNEQFF
TRBV19	.	TRBJ1-6	.	TGTGCCAGTAGTGTCCCCCGGACACCAAGTTCGGATTCACCCCTCCACTTT	CASSVPRTPSSDSPLHF
TRBV11-1	.	TRBJ1-6	.	TGTGCCAGCAGCTTGCGGTATAATTCACCCCTCCACTTT	CASSLRYNSPLHF
TRBV24-1	.	TRBJ2-7	once	TGTGCCACCGGTCTCCCCGGGACCGTTGATTCCTACGAGCAGTACTTC	CATGLPGTVDSYEQYF
TRBV30	.	TRBJ2-3	.	TGTGCCTGGAGTGTACAAATGGAGGATACGCAGTATTTT	CAWSVQMEDTQYF
TRBV11-2	.	TRBJ1-6	.	TGTGCCAGCAGCTTAGTGAGGGACACGCGTAATTCACCCCTCCACTTT	CASSLVRDTRNSPLHF
TRBV5-1	.	TRBJ2-3	.	TGCGCCAGCAGCTCCCCTTACACAGATACGCAGTATTTT	CASSSPYTDTQYF
TRBV4-2	.	TRBJ2-1	.	TGTGCCAGCAGCCGATCAGCTTGGGACAATGAGCAGTTCTTC	CASSRSAWDNEQFF
TRBV4-2	.	TRBJ2-7	.	TGTGCCAGCAGCCCCCGGGACGGGGGCTACGAGCAGTACTTC	CASSPRDGGYEQYF
TRBV18	.	TRBJ1-4	.	TGTGCCAGCTCACCACGAACAGGGACTAATGAAAAACTGTTTTTT	CASSPRTGTNEKLFF
TRBV28	.	TRBJ1-4	.	TGTGCCAGCAGTTTGGAGGGGCGGGGTGAAAAACTGTTTTTT	CASSLEGRGEKLFF
TRBV9	TRBD1	TRBJ1-1	.	TGTGCCAGCAGCCAGCGGGACAGACCTTTGAACACTGAAGCTTTCTTT	CASSQRDRPLNTEAFF
TRBV4-3	TRBD2	TRBJ2-3	.	TGCGCCAGCAGCCATTTGGGGCGGGGGGCCTCCGATACGCAGTATTTT	CASSHLGRGASDTQYF
TRBV6-5	.	TRBJ1-2	.	TGTGCCAGCAGACCCGGGAGCGACTATGGCTACACCTTC	CASRPGSDYGYTF
TRBV12-3/TRBV12-4	.	TRBJ1-2	once	TGTGCCAGCAGTTTTCGGGGGCCCTGGGGCTACACCTTC	CASSFRGPWGYTF
TRBV18	TRBD1	TRBJ2-5	.	TGTGCCAGCTCAACACAGGGGGCTCAAGAGACCCAGTACTTC	CASSTQGAQETQYF
TRBV7-2	TRBD2	TRBJ2-1	.	TGTGCCAGCAGCTTACAGGGCGGGGGGCCGGATGAGCAGTTCTTC	CASSLQGGGPDEQFF
TRBV27	.	TRBJ1-5	.	TGTGCCAGCAGTCCCCTTTTGGCGCTTGGGAGCAATCAGCCCCAGCATTTT	CASSPLLALGSNQPQHF
TRBV7-2	.	TRBJ2-1	.	TGTGCCAGCAGCTCCCGGGACCTAACGCAGTTCTTC	CASSSRDLTQFF
TRBV28	.	TRBJ1-6	.	TGTGCCAGCAATACCGGGTCAGACGGTTCACCCCTCCACTTT	CASNTGSDGSPLHF
TRBV7-3	TRBD1	TRBJ2-1	.	TGTGCCAGCAGCCCGGGACAGGACCTACTGGGCTCCTACAATGAGCAGTTCTTC	CASSPGQDLLGSYNEQFF
TRBV5-3	.	TRBJ2-1	.	TGTGCCAGAAGCTACAGACAGGGAGGGGTCTCCTACAATGAGCAGTTCTTC	CARSYRQGGVSYNEQFF
TRBV7-7	.	TRBJ2-5	.	TGTGCCAGCAGCTTAGGAGGTGGAGGCCAAGAGACCCAGTACTTC	CASSLGGGGQETQYF
TRBV5-4	.	TRBJ2-3	.	TGTGCCAGCAGCTTGCCGGGACCCAGGGGAGATACGCAGTATTTT	CASSLPGPRGDTQYF
TRBV6-6	.	TRBJ1-6	.	TGTGCCAGCAGTTACTCGATAGGGTCGGATTCACCCCTCCACTTT	CASSYSIGSDSPLHF
TRBV4-1	TRBD1	TRBJ2-7	.	TGCGCCAGCAGCCCCGGACAGGGGGCCTCCCTCGAGCAGTACTTC	CASSPGQGASLEQYF
TRBV5-5	TRBD1	TRBJ1-1	.	TGTGCCAGCAGCCTGGAGACAGGGCTATACACTGAAGCTTTCTTT	CASSLETGLYTEAFF
TRBV15	.	TRBJ1-1	.	TGTGCCACCAGCAGATCTGGCGAGATGAACACTGAAGCTTTCTTT	CATSRSGEMNTEAFF
TRBV7-9	TRBD2	TRBJ2-3	.	TGTGCCAGCAGCTACCCGGGGGGTGGCACAGATACGCAGTATTTT	CASSYPGGGTDTQYF
TRBV7-6	TRBD1	TRBJ2-5	.	TGTGCCAGCAGCTCAACAGGGGTAGAGACCCAGTACTTC	CASSSTGVETQYF
TRBV4-1	.	TRBJ2-7	.	TGCGCCAGCAGCCAAAACAAACAGGGCCACGAGCAGTACTTC	CASSQNKQGHEQYF
TRBV28	.	TRBJ2-1	.	TGTGCCAGCAGTTCCTTGCGTCTGAGCTCCTACAATGAGCAGTTCTTC	CASSSLRLSSYNEQFF
TRBV7-2	.	TRBJ1-1	.	TGTGCCAGCAGCTTAGTGGCGAACACTGAAGCTTTCTTT	CASSLVANTEAFF
TRBV12-5	.	TRBJ2-2	.	TGTGCTAGTGGTTTGGTTAGGGGAGAAAACACCGGGGAGCTGTTTTTT	CASGLVRGENTGELFF
TRBV6-5	.	TRBJ1-2	.	TGTGCCAGCAGGGGGAGGGGAAATAACTATGGCTACACCTTC	CASRGRGNNYGYTF
TRBV11-3	.	TRBJ2-1	.	TGTGCCAGCAGCTCGGGCCACGAGTTAAGCTCCTACAATGAGCAGTTCTTC	CASSSGHELSSYNEQFF
TRBV4-3	.	TRBJ1-1	.	TGCGCCAGCAGCCAAGCCTCAGGGGAGACTGAAGCTTTCTTT	CASSQASGETEAFF
TRBV6-6	TRBD1	TRBJ1-1	.	TGTGCCAGCAGTCATCAGGGGGGACCCGAAGCTTTCTTT	CASSHQGGPEAFF
TRBV11-2	.	TRBJ2-5	.	TGTGCCAGCAGCTTAGGGTCGGGGCGCGGGGAGACCCAGTACTTC	CASSLGSGRGETQYF
TRBV5-5	.	TRBJ2-3	.	TGTGCCAGTCCCGGTGGGGGGCCGGGAGATACGCAGTATTTT	CASPGGGPGDTQYF
TRBV7-2	TRBD1	TRBJ2-5	.	TGTGCCAGCAGCTTAGACAGGGGGACAGAGACCCAGTACTTC	CASSLDRGTETQYF
TRBV6-6	.	TRBJ2-4	.	TGTGCCAGCAGTTATGTGGGCTCCAAAAACATTCAGTACTTC	CASSYVGSKNIQYF
TRBV28	.	TRBJ2-7	.	TGTGCCAGCAGTTTAGGCCAGAGATACGAGCAGTACTTC	CASSLGQRYEQYF
TRBV11-3	.	TRBJ1-3	.	TGTGCCAGCAGCTCGGGTACCGCTGGAAACACCATATATTTT	CASSSGTAGNTIYF
TRBV7-6	.	TRBJ1-4	few	TGTGCCAGCAGCTTAGCCAGTGCAACTAATGAAAAACTGTTTTTT	CASSLASATNEKLFF
TRBV5-5	TRBD1	TRBJ2-1	.	TGTGCCAGTTCTTACAGGGGCTCCTACAATGAGCAGTTCTTC	CASSYRGSYNEQFF